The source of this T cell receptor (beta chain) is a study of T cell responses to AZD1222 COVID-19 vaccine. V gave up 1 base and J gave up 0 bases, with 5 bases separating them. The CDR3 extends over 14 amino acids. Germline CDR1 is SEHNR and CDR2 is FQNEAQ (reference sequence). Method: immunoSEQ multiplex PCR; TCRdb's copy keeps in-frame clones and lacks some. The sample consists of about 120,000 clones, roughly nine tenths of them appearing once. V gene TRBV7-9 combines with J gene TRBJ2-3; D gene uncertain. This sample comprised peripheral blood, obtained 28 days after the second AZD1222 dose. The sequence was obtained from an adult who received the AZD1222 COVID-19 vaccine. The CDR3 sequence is CASSLDRSTDTQYF. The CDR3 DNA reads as TGTGCCAGCAGCTTAGACCGGAGCACAGATACGCAGTATTTT.